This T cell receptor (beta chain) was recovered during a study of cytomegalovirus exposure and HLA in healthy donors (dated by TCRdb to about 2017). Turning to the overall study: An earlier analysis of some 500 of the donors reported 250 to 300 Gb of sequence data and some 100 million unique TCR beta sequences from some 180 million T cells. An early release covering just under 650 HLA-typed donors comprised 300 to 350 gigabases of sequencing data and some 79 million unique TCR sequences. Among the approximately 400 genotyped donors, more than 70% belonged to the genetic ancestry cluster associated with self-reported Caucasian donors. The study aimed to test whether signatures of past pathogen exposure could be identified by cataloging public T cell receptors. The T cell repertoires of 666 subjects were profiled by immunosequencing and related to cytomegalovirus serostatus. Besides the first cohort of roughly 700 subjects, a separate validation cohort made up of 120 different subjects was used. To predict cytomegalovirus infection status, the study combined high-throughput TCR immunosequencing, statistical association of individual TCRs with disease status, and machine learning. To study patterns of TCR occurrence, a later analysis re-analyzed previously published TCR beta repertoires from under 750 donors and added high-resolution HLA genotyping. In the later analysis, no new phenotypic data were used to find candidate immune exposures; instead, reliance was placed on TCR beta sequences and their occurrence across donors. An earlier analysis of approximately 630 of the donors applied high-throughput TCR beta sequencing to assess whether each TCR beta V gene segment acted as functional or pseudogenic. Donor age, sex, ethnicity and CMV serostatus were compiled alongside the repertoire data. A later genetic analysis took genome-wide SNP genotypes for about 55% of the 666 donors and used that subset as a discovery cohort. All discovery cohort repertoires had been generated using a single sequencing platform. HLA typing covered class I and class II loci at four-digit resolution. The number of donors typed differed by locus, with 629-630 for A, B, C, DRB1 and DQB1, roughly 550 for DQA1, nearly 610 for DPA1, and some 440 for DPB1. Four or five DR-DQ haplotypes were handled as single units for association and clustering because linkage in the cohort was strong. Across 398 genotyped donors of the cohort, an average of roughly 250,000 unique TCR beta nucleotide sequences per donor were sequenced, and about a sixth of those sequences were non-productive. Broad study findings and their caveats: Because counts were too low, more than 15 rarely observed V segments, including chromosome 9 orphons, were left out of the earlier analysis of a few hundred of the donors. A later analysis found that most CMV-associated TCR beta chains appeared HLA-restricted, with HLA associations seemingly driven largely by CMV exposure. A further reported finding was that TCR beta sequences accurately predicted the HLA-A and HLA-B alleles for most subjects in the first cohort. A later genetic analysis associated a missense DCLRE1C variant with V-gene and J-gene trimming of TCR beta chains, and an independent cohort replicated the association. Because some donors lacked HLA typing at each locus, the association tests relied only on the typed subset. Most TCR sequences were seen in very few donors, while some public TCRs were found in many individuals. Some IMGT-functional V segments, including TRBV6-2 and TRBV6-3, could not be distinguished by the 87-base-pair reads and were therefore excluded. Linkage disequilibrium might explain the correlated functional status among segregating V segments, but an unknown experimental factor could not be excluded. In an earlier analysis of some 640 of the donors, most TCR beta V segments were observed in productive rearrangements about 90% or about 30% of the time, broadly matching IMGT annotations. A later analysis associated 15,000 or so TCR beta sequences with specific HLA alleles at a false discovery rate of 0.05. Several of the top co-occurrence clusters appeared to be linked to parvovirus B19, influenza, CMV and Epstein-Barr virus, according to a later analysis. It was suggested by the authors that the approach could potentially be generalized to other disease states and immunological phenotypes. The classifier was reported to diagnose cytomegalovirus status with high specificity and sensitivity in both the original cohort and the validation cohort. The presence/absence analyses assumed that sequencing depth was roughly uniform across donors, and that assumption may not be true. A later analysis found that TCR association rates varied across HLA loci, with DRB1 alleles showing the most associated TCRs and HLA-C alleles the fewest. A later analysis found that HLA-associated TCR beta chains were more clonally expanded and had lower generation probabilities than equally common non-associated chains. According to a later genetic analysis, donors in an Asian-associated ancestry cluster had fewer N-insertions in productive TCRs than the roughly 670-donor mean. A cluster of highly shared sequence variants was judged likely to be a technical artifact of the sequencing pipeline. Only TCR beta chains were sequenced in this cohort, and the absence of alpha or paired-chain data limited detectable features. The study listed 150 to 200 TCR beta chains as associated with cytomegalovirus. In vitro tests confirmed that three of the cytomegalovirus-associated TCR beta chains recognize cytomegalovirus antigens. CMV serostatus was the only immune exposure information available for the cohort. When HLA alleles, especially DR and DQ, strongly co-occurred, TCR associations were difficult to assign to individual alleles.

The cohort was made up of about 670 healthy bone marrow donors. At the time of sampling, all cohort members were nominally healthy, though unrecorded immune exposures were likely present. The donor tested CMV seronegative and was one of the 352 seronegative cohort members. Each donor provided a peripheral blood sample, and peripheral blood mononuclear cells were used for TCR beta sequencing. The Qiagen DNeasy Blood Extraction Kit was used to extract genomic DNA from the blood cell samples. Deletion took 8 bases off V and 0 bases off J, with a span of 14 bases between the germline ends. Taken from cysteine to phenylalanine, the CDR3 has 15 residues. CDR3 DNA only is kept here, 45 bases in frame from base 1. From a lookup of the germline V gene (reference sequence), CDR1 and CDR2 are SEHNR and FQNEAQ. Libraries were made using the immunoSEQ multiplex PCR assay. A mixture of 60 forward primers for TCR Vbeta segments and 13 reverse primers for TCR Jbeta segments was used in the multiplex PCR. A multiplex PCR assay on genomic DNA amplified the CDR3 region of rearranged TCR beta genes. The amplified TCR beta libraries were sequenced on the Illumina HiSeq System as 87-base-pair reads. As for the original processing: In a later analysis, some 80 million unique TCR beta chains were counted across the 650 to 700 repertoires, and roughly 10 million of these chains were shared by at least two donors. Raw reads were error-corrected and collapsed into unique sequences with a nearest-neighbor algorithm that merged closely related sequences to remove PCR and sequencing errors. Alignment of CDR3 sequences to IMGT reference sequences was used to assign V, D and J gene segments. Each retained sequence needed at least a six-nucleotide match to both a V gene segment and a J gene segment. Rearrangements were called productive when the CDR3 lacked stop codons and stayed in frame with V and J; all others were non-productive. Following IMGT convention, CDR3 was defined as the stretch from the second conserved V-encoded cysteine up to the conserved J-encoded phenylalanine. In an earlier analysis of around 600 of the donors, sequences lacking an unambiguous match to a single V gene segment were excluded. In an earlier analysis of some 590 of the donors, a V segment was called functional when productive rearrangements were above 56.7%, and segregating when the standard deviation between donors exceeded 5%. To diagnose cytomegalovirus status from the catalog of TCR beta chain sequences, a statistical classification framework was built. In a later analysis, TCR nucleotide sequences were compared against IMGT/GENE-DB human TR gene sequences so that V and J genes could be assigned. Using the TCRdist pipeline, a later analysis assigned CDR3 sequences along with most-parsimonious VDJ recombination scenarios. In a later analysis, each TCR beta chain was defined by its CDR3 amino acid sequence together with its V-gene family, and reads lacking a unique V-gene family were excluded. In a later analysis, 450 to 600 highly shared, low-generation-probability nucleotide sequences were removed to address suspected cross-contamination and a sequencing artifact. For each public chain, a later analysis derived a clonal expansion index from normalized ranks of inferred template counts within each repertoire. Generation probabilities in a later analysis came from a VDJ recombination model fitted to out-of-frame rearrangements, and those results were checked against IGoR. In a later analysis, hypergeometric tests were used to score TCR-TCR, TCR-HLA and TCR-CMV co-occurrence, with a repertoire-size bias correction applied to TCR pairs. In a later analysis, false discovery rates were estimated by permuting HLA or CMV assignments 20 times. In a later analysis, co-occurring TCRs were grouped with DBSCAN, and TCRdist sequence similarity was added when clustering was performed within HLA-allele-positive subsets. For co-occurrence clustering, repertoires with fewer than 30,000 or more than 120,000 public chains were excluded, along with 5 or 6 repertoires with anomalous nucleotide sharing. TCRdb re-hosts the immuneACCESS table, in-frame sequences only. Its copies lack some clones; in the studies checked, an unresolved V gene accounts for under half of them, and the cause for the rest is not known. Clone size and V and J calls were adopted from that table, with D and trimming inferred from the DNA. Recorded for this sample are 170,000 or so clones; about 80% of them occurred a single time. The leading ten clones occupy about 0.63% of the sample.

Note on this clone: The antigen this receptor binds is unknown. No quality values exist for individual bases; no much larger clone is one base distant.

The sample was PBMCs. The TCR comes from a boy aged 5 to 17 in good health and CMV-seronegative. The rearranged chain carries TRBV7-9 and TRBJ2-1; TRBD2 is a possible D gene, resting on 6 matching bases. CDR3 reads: CASVGGGSSYNEQFF. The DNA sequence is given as TGTGCCAGCGTGGGGGGAGGCTCCTCCTACAATGAGCAGTTCTTC.